This TCR beta chain appears in the sequencing data of a study of beta chain features in type 1 diabetes. About the research overall: Examination spanned about 99 million sorted cells from all samples. Study observations and caveats: Diminished insertions and augmented deletions at VDJ junctions characterized type 1 diabetes patients. Shorter templates might be favored by PCR, and equally so in patients and in controls.

Germline V lookup: CDR1 SGHNT, CDR2 YYREEE (reference sequence). Trimming pared 2 bases from V and 0 bases from J, leaving 12 bases between. The CDR3 covers 15 residues. This clone was detected only a few times. The antigen remains undetermined. A heparinised blood draw that averaged roughly 120 mL was obtained once from each donor. Every isolated RNA sample was fully reverse transcribed, so sequencing captured expressed TCRB transcripts. Repertoires were generated with immunoSEQ multiplex PCR, while TCRdb's copy carries only in-frame clones and drops some. In the table there are under 50,000 clones, 51% of which are singletons.

Input material: Tregs from blood. The TCR comes from a woman aged 18-29 years in good health. The J gene is TRBJ2-7, the V gene TRBV5-4; D gene ambiguous. DNA for the CDR3: TGTGCCAGCAGCTTCGGCGGCCTGAGCTCCTACGAGCAGTACTTC. This sequence encodes CASSFGGLSSYEQYF.